Listed here is a single T cell receptor (beta chain). Its cognate antigen is unknown. Trimming removed 2 bases from V and 1 base from J, with 17 bases in between. The CDR3 totals 17 residues. The V gene's germline CDR1 is KGHSH and CDR2 LQKENI. The data were produced by immunoSEQ multiplex PCR, yet TCRdb's version contains in-frame clones alone and is incomplete. Of some 270,000 clones listed, 80% to 90% are singletons. These donors were members of the roughly 130-subject validation cohort, a group separate from the approximately 700-subject first cohort. This entry comes from a study of cytomegalovirus exposure and HLA in healthy donors. Study background: The 110 or so validation repertoires were produced on the same platform as the 500 to 800 repertoires of the first cohort. This was reported in a later analysis.

Study findings and constraints: For cytomegalovirus status, the classifier reportedly gave diagnoses with high specificity and sensitivity. A list of roughly 160 TCR beta chains associated with cytomegalovirus was given.

The material sequenced was PBMCs. This TCR derives from a young woman in good health and CMV-seronegative. V gene TRBV18 combines with J gene TRBJ1-2; perhaps TRBD1 as D (5 bases). CDR3 loop: CASSPSVPTGGNYGYTF. The CDR3 DNA reads as TGTGCCAGCTCACCATCCGTCCCGACCGGGGGTAACTATGGCTACACCTTC.